Below are 5 T cell receptor beta chains sequenced from a single sample in a study of T cell responses to AZD1222 COVID-19 vaccine. Assay: immunoSEQ multiplex PCR; the TCRdb copy retains only in-frame clones and omits some. The sample has about 140,000 clones, around nine tenths seen once; the top ten hold over 1.5%. The sample was peripheral blood, taken on day 0 of AZD1222 vaccination. The source of these receptors is an adult in good health.

The chain combines TRBV11-1 with TRBJ2-1; TRBD2 matches at 11 bases. V shed 4 bases and J 4 bases; nucleotides not matched to a gene: 3. The CDR3 consists of 15 residues. The germline gives CDR1 SGHAT, CDR2 FQDESV (reference sequence). The CDR3 reads CASSSGTSGYNEQFF. CDR3 DNA sequence: TGTGCCAGCAGCTCTGGGACTAGCGGTTACAATGAGCAGTTCTTC.

The V call is TRBV27, the J call TRBJ1-2; D may be TRBD1 (6 bases). V dropped 2 bases and J dropped 4 bases, with 14 bases sitting between them. Germline V gene sequence: CDR1 MNHEY, CDR2 SMNVEV (reference sequence). The CDR3 length is 15 residues. The DNA for the CDR3 is TGTGCCAGCAGTTTAATTCCGACAGGAGCCTATGGCTACACCTTC. Encoded protein: CASSLIPTGAYGYTF.

V gene TRBV7-9 combines with J gene TRBJ1-1; D is perhaps TRBD1 (6 bases). With 5 bases removed from V and 10 bases from J, the gap between germline ends came to 14 bases. Germline values: CDR1 SEHNR, CDR2 FQNEAQ (reference sequence). The CDR3 loop spans 12 amino acids. CDR3 sequence reads: CASSTSPGAAFF. CDR3 bases: TGTGCCAGCAGCACCTCCCCAGGGGCAGCTTTCTTT.

A single count supports this clone. The chain uses TRBV28 and TRBJ1-5; 7 bases line up with TRBD1. Germline V gene data show CDR1 as MDHEN and CDR2 as SYDVKM. Trimming took 6 bases from V and 4 from J; bases not matched to a gene: 6. This CDR3 has 14 amino acids. The CDR3 nucleotides read TGTGCCAGCAGCAGCGGGACAGTAAATCAGCCCCAGCATTTT. Its translation: CASSSGTVNQPQHF. Together with reference TRBV28 and TRBJ1-5, the CDR3 gives the full variable domain: DVKVTQSSRYLVKRTGEKVFLECVQDMDHENMFWYRQDPGLGLRLIYFSYDVKMKEKGDIPEGYSVSREKKERFSLILESASTNQTSMYLCASSSGTVNQPQHFGDGTRLSIL.

This clone showed up just once. CDR3 DNA: TGTGCCAGCAGTCGGGCCATCCGGGATTCACCCCTCCACTTT. Translation gives CASSRAIRDSPLHF. The chain couples TRBV2 to TRBJ1-6, with unresolved D. CDR3 length: 14 residues. Per germline, CDR1 SNHLY and CDR2 FYNNEI. V was clipped by 5 bases and J by 8 bases, with 13 bases between them.